This is a list of T cell receptor beta chains from one sample in a study of radiation and T cells in renal cell carcinoma. Method: immunoSEQ multiplex PCR; TCRdb's copy keeps in-frame clones and lacks some. The table records about 43,000 clones, roughly 85% of them present only once. This material consisted of blood, taken from a patient whose treatment included radiotherapy and nephrectomy. The receptors were sampled from a woman in her seventies with renal cell carcinoma. Both conserved end residues are part of each CDR3. Each record gives: clone size, J gene, V gene, CDR3 protein. The listing skips clone size in some rows; elsewhere it reads once, few, many or a size class.

clone size: NA
J gene: TRBJ2-7
V gene: TRBV18
CDR3 protein: CASSRSDDSYEQYF

clone size: NA
J gene: TRBJ2-7
V gene: TRBV2
CDR3 protein: CASSLGPLASYEQYF

clone size: NA
J gene: TRBJ1-3
V gene: TRBV6-5
CDR3 protein: CASSAGFGNTIYF

clone size: NA
J gene: TRBJ1-4
V gene: TRBV29-1
CDR3 protein: CSVDLGGREKLFF

clone size: NA
J gene: TRBJ1-5
V gene: TRBV6-1
CDR3 protein: CASSEGNQPQHF

clone size: NA
J gene: TRBJ2-2
V gene: TRBV7-2
CDR3 protein: CASSSFPGAGGELFF

clone size: NA
J gene: TRBJ2-3
V gene: TRBV9
CDR3 protein: CASSDAHGAQYF

clone size: NA
J gene: TRBJ1-1
V gene: TRBV6-4
CDR3 protein: CASRKITEAFF

clone size: NA
J gene: TRBJ2-3
V gene: TRBV5-4
CDR3 protein: CASTRAGSTDTQYF

clone size: NA
J gene: TRBJ1-4
V gene: TRBV19
CDR3 protein: CASSAQGTNEKLFF

clone size: NA
J gene: TRBJ2-7
V gene: TRBV23-1
CDR3 protein: CASSQSGHRDRGTYEQYF

clone size: NA
J gene: TRBJ2-1
V gene: TRBV7-2
CDR3 protein: CASSLVASSYNEQFF

clone size: once
J gene: TRBJ1-2
V gene: TRBV6-1
CDR3 protein: CASSLGQYYGYTF

clone size: once
J gene: TRBJ2-1
V gene: TRBV6-5
CDR3 protein: CASSDRAYNEQFF

clone size: few
J gene: TRBJ2-5
V gene: TRBV6-6
CDR3 protein: CASSYLGQGGGETQYF

clone size: NA
J gene: TRBJ1-2
V gene: TRBV27
CDR3 protein: CASSSGLDGYTF

clone size: NA
J gene: TRBJ2-5
V gene: TRBV9
CDR3 protein: CASSVGQGAAVETQYF

clone size: NA
J gene: TRBJ2-7
V gene: TRBV11-2
CDR3 protein: CASSRGQGQYYEQYF

clone size: NA
J gene: TRBJ2-3
V gene: TRBV4-1
CDR3 protein: CASSKLAGGDTQYF

clone size: few
J gene: TRBJ2-5
V gene: TRBV7-7
CDR3 protein: CASSLEITGEETQYF

clone size: NA
J gene: TRBJ1-2
V gene: TRBV6-1
CDR3 protein: CASSESGNYGYTF

clone size: NA
J gene: TRBJ1-3
V gene: TRBV5-4
CDR3 protein: CASSLGGRGGNTIYF

clone size: NA
J gene: TRBJ2-5
V gene: TRBV29-1
CDR3 protein: CSVGSREETQYF

clone size: NA
J gene: TRBJ2-3
V gene: TRBV9
CDR3 protein: CASSTGTITDTQYF

clone size: NA
J gene: TRBJ2-7
V gene: TRBV4-1
CDR3 protein: CASSQDGVSREQYF

clone size: NA
J gene: TRBJ2-7
V gene: TRBV11-2
CDR3 protein: CASSLHPSSSGGYF

clone size: NA
J gene: TRBJ1-1
V gene: TRBV7-2
CDR3 protein: CASSVGMNTEAFF

clone size: NA
J gene: TRBJ1-1
V gene: TRBV2
CDR3 protein: CASSVQGSDTEAFF

clone size: NA
J gene: TRBJ2-7
V gene: TRBV5-4
CDR3 protein: CASNLGLSSDEQYF

clone size: NA
J gene: TRBJ1-2
V gene: TRBV20-1
CDR3 protein: CSASPNYGYTF

clone size: NA
J gene: TRBJ2-1
V gene: TRBV5-1
CDR3 protein: CASSPRGGAQLNEQFF

clone size: NA
J gene: TRBJ2-4
V gene: TRBV9
CDR3 protein: CASSAQGAGKNIQYF

clone size: NA
J gene: TRBJ1-1
V gene: TRBV5-1
CDR3 protein: CASSPGVLNTEAFF

clone size: NA
J gene: TRBJ2-7
V gene: TRBV9
CDR3 protein: CASSDGLAGLQYF

clone size: once
J gene: TRBJ1-2
V gene: TRBV18
CDR3 protein: CASSPRTGGGYGYTF

clone size: NA
J gene: TRBJ1-3
V gene: TRBV25-1
CDR3 protein: CASSYGYGNTIYF

clone size: NA
J gene: TRBJ1-1
V gene: TRBV6-1
CDR3 protein: CASSEIGAAFF

clone size: NA
J gene: TRBJ2-2
V gene: TRBV10-1
CDR3 protein: CASNRFGELFF

clone size: NA
J gene: TRBJ2-3
V gene: TRBV2
CDR3 protein: CASSLRQGGGDTQYF

clone size: NA
J gene: TRBJ1-5
V gene: TRBV19
CDR3 protein: CASSIRGNQPQHF

clone size: NA
J gene: TRBJ2-5
V gene: TRBV5-6
CDR3 protein: CASSWTGRETQYF

clone size: few
J gene: TRBJ1-3
V gene: TRBV29-1
CDR3 protein: CSVIPTGGEGNTIYF

clone size: NA
J gene: TRBJ1-1
V gene: TRBV4-1
CDR3 protein: CASSSRTGGTEAFF

clone size: NA
J gene: TRBJ1-1
V gene: TRBV12-5
CDR3 protein: CASVGVAFF

clone size: NA
J gene: TRBJ1-4
V gene: TRBV5-1
CDR3 protein: CASSFQGADEKLFF

clone size: NA
J gene: TRBJ1-1
V gene: TRBV18
CDR3 protein: CASSPTVPGQGSTEAFF

clone size: NA
J gene: TRBJ2-1
V gene: TRBV4-1
CDR3 protein: CASSQDQNGGEQFF

clone size: NA
J gene: TRBJ1-4
V gene: TRBV5-6
CDR3 protein: CASSPGTTTNEKLFF